This passage covers 8 T cell receptor beta chains from one sample sequenced in a study of beta chain features in type 1 diabetes (dated by TCRdb to the late 2010s). The research as a whole found: Type 1 diabetes patients showed a moderate but significant shortening of TCRB CDR3 length in all four CD4+ subsets.

The antigens for these receptors are not known. The method behind the library was the immunoSEQ multiplex PCR assay. All of the isolated RNA was reverse transcribed with the High Capacity cDNA Reverse Transcription Kit, so expressed TCRB transcripts were sequenced. In TCRdb, the immuneACCESS table is reduced to in-frame sequences with V and J assigned. These tables do not hold every clone; where another copy was compared, an unresolved V gene accounts for under half, and the others remain unexplained. The sample records approximately 170,000 clones, less than 10% of which are singletons. The ten largest clones take up roughly 0.46% of the sample. The sequenced material came from central memory CD4+ T cells from blood. Every receptor here comes from a man aged 18 to 30 with type 1 diabetes.

This clone was seen only a few times. The chain carries TRBV16 and TRBJ1-1; no clear D. Trimming left V 2 bases short and J 1 base short, with 14 bases between. Germline CDR1 and CDR2: KGHSY and FQNENV. This CDR3 region has 16 residues. CDR3 DNA sequence: TGTGCCAGCAGCCAACCCTTCGGCAGGCCGAACACTGAAGCTTTCTTT. This encodes CASSQPFGRPNTEAFF.

The chain combines TRBV30 with TRBJ1-5, with 9 bases lining up with TRBD1. The ends lost 5 bases at V and 6 bases at J; junction bases unmatched: 8. Germline V gene sequence: CDR1 GTSNPN, CDR2 SVGIG (reference sequence). The CDR3 has 14 amino acids. The CDR3 protein is CAWSQGAWVQPQHF. CDR3 in DNA: TGTGCCTGGTCACAGGGGGCTTGGGTTCAGCCCCAGCATTTT.

V usage is TRBV29-1 and J usage is TRBJ2-5; the D is unclear. The CDR3 has 12 residues. In germline, CDR1 is SQVTM, CDR2 ANQGSEA. V gave up 7 bases and J gave up 2 bases, with 11 bases separating them. CDR3 sequence reads: CSGARIQETQYF. The CDR3 DNA follows: TGCAGCGGGGCAAGGATACAAGAGACCCAGTACTTC.

The table lists this clone with a few counts. This chain links TRBV18 with TRBJ2-3, with 7 bases that match TRBD1. Trimming cost V 4 bases and J 3 bases; bases outside gene matches: 10. Germline V gene lookup returns CDR1 KGHSH and CDR2 LQKENI. CDR3 length equals 16 residues. This CDR3 reads CASSRWTGEGTDTQYF. CDR3 nucleotides: TGTGCCAGCTCACGGTGGACAGGAGAAGGAACAGATACGCAGTATTTT.

This clone is deemed medium-sized (0.01 to 0.1%). The CDR3 here is CASSWGLTSGEETQYF. The CDR3 DNA follows: TGCGCCAGCAGCTGGGGACTGACTAGCGGAGAAGAGACCCAGTACTTC. The chain carries TRBV5-1 and TRBJ2-5; 9 bases align to TRBD2. CDR1 is SGHRS and CDR2 is YFSETQ in the germline V gene. CDR3 length: 16 residues. The J segment lost 3 bases and the V segment lost 3 bases, leaving 9 bases of the junction unmatched.

This rearrangement joins TRBV6-6 to TRBJ2-1; D remains ambiguous. V dropped 5 bases and J dropped 7 bases, with 6 bases sitting between them. The CDR3 extends over 11 amino acids. CDR1 is MNHNY, CDR2 SVGAGI, per germline (reference sequence). The DNA for the CDR3 is TGTGCCAGCAGTCGAGCTAATGAGCAGTTCTTC. Translated, it gives CASSRANEQFF.

The chain employs TRBV5-4 and TRBJ1-1; 7 bases line up with TRBD1. The CDR3 length is 14 residues. V lost 4 bases to trimming and J lost 4 bases; unmatched junction nucleotides: 7. Germline V gene sequence: CDR1 SGHNT, CDR2 YYREEE (reference sequence). Here the CDR3 reads CASSVTTGPTEAFF. In DNA form, the CDR3 reads TGTGCCAGCAGCGTTACGACAGGGCCCACTGAAGCTTTCTTT.

The chain employs TRBV19 and TRBJ1-6; the D is unclear. V dropped 4 bases and J dropped 9 bases, with 13 bases sitting between them. This CDR3 has 14 amino acids. The V gene's germline CDR1 is LNHDA and CDR2 SQIVND (reference sequence). CDR3 loop: CASSSGRLGSPLHF. As DNA, the CDR3 is TGTGCCAGTAGTAGCGGCAGATTGGGTTCACCCCTCCACTTT.